This TCR beta chain is drawn from a study of technical replicates of blood from a few donors. Produced via immunoSEQ multiplex PCR; TCRdb's table is partial and in-frame only. The table has roughly 76,000 clones, about 91% seen once. The CDR3 consists of 11 residues. The V end lost 4 bases, the J end lost 12 bases, and 15 bases lay between the germline ends. From germline, CDR1 is GTSNPN and CDR2 SVGIG (reference sequence). This chain joins TRBV30 and TRBJ1-2; D gene ambiguous. The TCR comes from a human donor in good health. Some clones in this sample may be carry-over from other donors' samples. The sequenced sample was T cells isolated from PBMCs. The CDR3 loop is CAWKNGARHTF. DNA of the CDR3: TGTGCCTGGAAAAATGGAGCGAGGCACACCTTC.